This TCR beta chain was documented in a study of T cells in tuberculosis. At study entry, adolescents had tuberculin skin tests and IGRA screening. Only in-frame clones appear in the TCRdb table, and some are missing; sequencing was by immunoSEQ multiplex PCR. The sample consists of about 29,000 clones, 85% to 95% of them appearing once. With 4 bases clipped from V and 3 bases from J, the junction kept 5 bases outside the gene matches. In germline, CDR1 is KGHSH, CDR2 LQKENI. The CDR3 is made up of 14 amino acids. This TCR was sampled from a donor aged 10-30 years with latent tuberculosis or without tuberculosis infection. V and J are TRBV18 and TRBJ1-2, with 7 bases identical to TRBD1. Specimen: PBMCs. The CDR3 protein is CASSQTGWDYGYTF. For the CDR3, the DNA is TGTGCCAGCTCACAGACAGGGTGGGACTATGGCTACACCTTC.